The clone carrying this TCR beta chain was found many times. Its antigen is as yet unknown. Germline assignment: CDR1 LGHNT and CDR2 FRNRAP. V was cut by 4 bases and J by 1 base, with 13 bases left in between. CDR3 length equals 15 residues. This record comes from a study of Graves' ophthalmopathy and Graves' hyperthyroidism. Scientists amplified the TCR beta CDR3 regions from RNA transcripts. Investigators did first-round RT-PCR with HTBI primers, then second-round multiplex PCR. One entry per CDR3 protein results from TCRdb running MiXCR on the multiplex PCR reads. In the table there are about 410,000 distinct CDR3 sequences, around 19% of which are singletons. Whole-study results and caveats: Among thyroid clonotypes expanded above 0.001 frequency, most also appeared in blood.

This chain uses TRBV12-5 with TRBJ1-1; possible D gene TRBD1, 5 bases. The TCR originated in a woman younger than 35 with Graves' ophthalmopathy. Sequencing used peripheral blood. CDR3 nucleotide sequence: TGTGCTAGTGGTTCCCCCGGGGGAGAGAACACTGAAGCTTTCTTT. Amino acid sequence: CASGSPGGENTEAFF.